This T cell receptor beta chain was identified during a study of T cell repertoires in cytomegalovirus infection. TCRdb itself ran the reads through MiXCR, one entry per CDR3 protein. The repertoire holds about 500,000 distinct CDR3 sequences, with 33% as singletons. The CDR3 is 9 amino acids. The V and J ends lost 11 bases and 4 bases respectively, with 6 bases between them. In germline, CDR1 is SGHTA, CDR2 FQGNSA. Comments on this clonotype: Its target is not known.

The source material was cultured PBMCs, sampled from culture after CMV antigen stimulation. The V and J genes are TRBV7-2 and TRBJ2-7, with D unresolved. This TCR derives from a human donor in good health (CMV status not recorded). Some clones in this sample may be carry-over from other donors' samples. CDR3 DNA: TGTGCCGTGGATTACGAGCAGTACTTC. Translating gives CAVDYEQYF.